Listed here is a single T cell receptor beta chain. Its antigen is undetermined. The data originate from a study of T cell responses to AZD1222 COVID-19 vaccine. The CDR3 has 13 residues. V was shortened by 0 bases and J by 8 bases, with 8 bases between the two germline ends. The V gene's germline CDR1 is MNHNY and CDR2 SVGAGI (reference sequence). Regarding the study as a whole: Among the donors, most were white British and more were female, and clonal diversity was possibly underestimated.

The repertoire was sequenced with immunoSEQ multiplex PCR; TCRdb's copy has only in-frame clones and lacks some. This repertoire shows about 83,000 clones, more than 70% found once; its top ten account for 8.5% to 9%. The material sequenced was peripheral blood, taken on day 0 of AZD1222 vaccination. This TCR came from an adult in good health. The chain employs TRBV6-6 and TRBJ2-1; tentatively, D is TRBD2 (5 bases). In DNA form, the CDR3 reads TGTGCCAGCAGTTACTCTCTCGGGGATGAGCAGTTCTTC. It codes for CASSYSLGDEQFF.